This passage covers 12 T cell receptor beta chains from one sample sequenced in a study of T cell responses to AZD1222 COVID-19 vaccine (dated by TCRdb to the early 2020s). Read against the paper, the sample's time point label means: about 28 days (+/-7) after the second vaccine dose. The library was built by means of the immunoSEQ multiplex PCR assay. TCRdb provides this immuneACCESS table in a form limited to in-frame rearrangements. Some clones are lacking; in checked studies, under half of them reflect an unresolved V gene, and why the rest are absent is not known. The sample yields 140,000 to 150,000 clones; roughly 93% were counted once. The top ten hold about 1.8% of the sample. This sample comprised peripheral blood, obtained 28 days after the second AZD1222 dose. These receptors all come from an adult who received the AZD1222 COVID-19 vaccine.

The V and J genes are TRBV29-1 and TRBJ1-2, with a weak D call TRBD1 (5 bases). The CDR3 contains 12 residues. Trimming cost V 6 bases and J 7 bases, with 15 bases left between them. Germline CDR1 SQVTM, CDR2 ANQGSEA. CDR3 bases: TGCAGCGTCGGGGGGTCTACGGGTGGCTACACCTTC. Its protein is CSVGGSTGGYTF. Based on the CDR3 plus reference TRBV29-1 and TRBJ1-2, the full variable domain is SAVISQKPSRDICQRGTSLTIQCQVDSQVTMMFWYRQQPGQSLTLIATANQGSEATYESGFVIDKFPISRPNLTFSTLTVSNMSPEDSSIYLCSVGGSTGGYTFGSGTRLTVV.

The J gene is TRBJ1-2, the V gene TRBV7-2; D perhaps matches TRBD1 (5 bases). The CDR3 runs 15 residues. The V end lost 5 bases, the J end lost 4 bases, and 17 bases lay between the germline ends. CDR1 and CDR2 (germline): SGHTA, FQGNSA. Written as DNA, the CDR3 is TGTGCCAGCAGCAGGAGGGGCGGTGTGGGCTATGGCTACACCTTC. Protein product: CASSRRGGVGYGYTF.

The chain carries TRBV19 and TRBJ1-6; 8 positions match TRBD1. The CDR3 spans 17 residues. The V segment lost 3 bases and the J segment 2 bases; nucleotides outside the gene matches: 6. Germline lookup yields CDR1 LNHDA and CDR2 SQIVND (reference sequence). CDR3 coding DNA: TGTGCCAGTAGTATTGGAACAGGGGGAACCTATAATTCACCCCTCCACTTT. Amino acids: CASSIGTGGTYNSPLHF.

The chain is built from TRBV20-1 and TRBJ1-5; D gene uncertain. The CDR3 contains 13 residues. V lost 3 bases and J lost 3, with 9 bases in between. Germline V gene lookup returns CDR1 DFQATT and CDR2 SNEGSKA (reference sequence). The CDR3 nucleotides read TGCAGTGCTAGTACGACTCCCAATCAGCCCCAGCATTTT. It translates to CSASTTPNQPQHF.

This clone was observed a single time. The V gene is TRBV28, the J gene TRBJ2-5, with TRBD2 identical over 10 bases. Germline-derived CDR1 and CDR2 are MDHEN and SYDVKM. This CDR3 is built from 14 residues. With 3 bases clipped from V and 4 bases from J, the junction kept 2 bases outside the gene matches. The CDR3 DNA sequence: TGTGCCAGCAGTTTGGTAGCGGGGGGAGAGACCCAGTACTTC. Translated, it gives CASSLVAGGETQYF. Variable domain in full (rest from reference TRBV28 and TRBJ2-5): DVKVTQSSRYLVKRTGEKVFLECVQDMDHENMFWYRQDPGLGLRLIYFSYDVKMKEKGDIPEGYSVSREKKERFSLILESASTNQTSMYLCASSLVAGGETQYFGPGTRLLVL.

This sequence joins TRBV5-1 and TRBJ2-2; D ambiguous. V lost 5 bases, J lost 1 base, and 9 bases lay in between. From germline, CDR1 is SGHRS and CDR2 YFSETQ. The CDR3 runs to 14 residues. The CDR3 sequence: CASRRTVNTGELFF. DNA of the CDR3: TGCGCCAGCAGGAGGACGGTGAACACCGGGGAGCTGTTTTTT.

The chain employs TRBV24-1 and TRBJ2-1, with TRBD2 identical over 7 bases. CDR1 and CDR2 (germline): KGHDR, SFDVKD. CDR3 size: 13 residues. Trimming took 3 bases from V and 9 from J; bases not matched to a gene: 4. This chain's CDR3 is CATSDETSSEQFF. CDR3 DNA sequence: TGTGCCACCAGTGATGAGACTAGCAGTGAGCAGTTCTTC.

The V gene is TRBV6-5, the J gene TRBJ2-4; TRBD2 agrees at 9 bases. CDR3 length: 15 amino acids. Trimming cost V 4 bases and J 5 bases; bases outside gene matches: 6. Germline CDR1 MNHEY, CDR2 SVGAGI. CDR3 residues: CASSSQSSGENIQYF. In DNA form, the CDR3 reads TGTGCCAGCAGTTCCCAGTCTAGCGGGGAAAACATTCAGTACTTC.

V and J are TRBV6-5 and TRBJ1-1, with 10 bases that match TRBD1. The CDR3 loop spans 14 amino acids. The V gene's germline CDR1 is MNHEY and CDR2 SVGAGI. V lost 8 bases and J lost 5; bases outside the gene matches: 8. CDR3 DNA: TGTGCCAGCGAATCCGGACAGGGGGGGACTGAAGCTTTCTTT. Translated, it gives CASESGQGGTEAFF.

For the CDR3, the DNA is TGTGCCAGCAGCCTAAGGGCACTGGCTGGCTACACCTTC. Protein sequence: CASSLRALAGYTF. The chain couples TRBV12-3 or TRBV12-4 to TRBJ1-2, with D hard to call. The CDR3 consists of 13 residues. Trimming pared 6 bases from V and 7 bases from J, leaving 15 bases between.

V is TRBV4-2 and J is TRBJ2-7; 9 positions match TRBD2. J gave up 1 base and V 1 base, and 8 bases lay outside the gene matches. The CDR3 has 17 amino acids. Germline-derived CDR1 and CDR2 are LGHNA and YNFKEQ. This CDR3 reads CASSQVTSGGTSYEQYF. CDR3 coding DNA: TGTGCCAGCAGCCAAGTGACCAGCGGGGGGACGTCCTACGAGCAGTACTTC.

This chain links TRBV13 with TRBJ2-7, with D possibly being TRBD2 (6 bases). Germline V gene lookup returns CDR1 PRHDT and CDR2 FYEKMQ (reference sequence). CDR3 length: 12 amino acids. The V end lost 2 bases, the J end lost 6 bases, and 8 bases lay between the germline ends. The CDR3, as DNA: TGTGCCAGCAGCTTATTGGGGGGCGAGCAGTACTTC. This codes for CASSLLGGEQYF. The entire variable domain, with the rest obtained from reference TRBV13 and TRBJ2-7, is as follows: AAGVIQSPRHLIKEKRETATLKCYPIPRHDTVYWYQQGPGQDPQFLISFYEKMQSDKGSIPDRFSAQQFSDYHSELNMSSLELGDSALYFCASSLLGGEQYFGPGTRLTVT.